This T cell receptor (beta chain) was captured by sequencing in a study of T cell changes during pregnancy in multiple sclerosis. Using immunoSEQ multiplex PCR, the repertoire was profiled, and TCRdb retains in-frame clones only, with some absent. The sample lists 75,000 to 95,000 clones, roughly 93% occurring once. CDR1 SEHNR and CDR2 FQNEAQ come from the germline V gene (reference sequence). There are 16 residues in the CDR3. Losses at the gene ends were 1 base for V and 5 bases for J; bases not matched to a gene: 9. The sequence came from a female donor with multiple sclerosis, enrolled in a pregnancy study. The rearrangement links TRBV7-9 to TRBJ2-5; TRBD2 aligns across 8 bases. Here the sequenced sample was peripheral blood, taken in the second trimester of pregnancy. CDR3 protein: CASSLGGLVPGETQYF. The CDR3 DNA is TGTGCCAGCAGCTTAGGGGGACTAGTCCCTGGCGAGACCCAGTACTTC.